Below are 24 T cell receptor beta chains sequenced from a single sample in a study of T cell responses to AZD1222 COVID-19 vaccine. Data came from immunoSEQ multiplex PCR; TCRdb stores just in-frame clones and leaves some out. The sample lists about 160,000 clones, roughly nine tenths occurring once. Sequences were derived from peripheral blood, sampled 28 days after the second AZD1222 dose. These receptors originate from an adult who received the AZD1222 COVID-19 vaccine.

This chain connects TRBV18 to TRBJ1-2, with 10 positions matching TRBD1. This CDR3 region has 14 residues. J gave up 6 bases and V 4 bases, and 5 bases lay outside the gene matches. Germline V lookup: CDR1 KGHSH, CDR2 LQKENI. As DNA, the CDR3 is TGTGCCAGCTCACAGACCGACAGGGGGCATGGCTACACCTTC. Protein product: CASSQTDRGHGYTF.

This chain connects TRBV10-2 to TRBJ1-1, with TRBD1 as a possible D gene (5 bases). The CDR3 covers 16 residues. With 3 bases removed from V and 1 base from J, the gap between germline ends came to 15 bases. Germline lookup yields CDR1 WSHSY and CDR2 SAAADI. CDR3 region: CASSDPGYWTNTEAFF. The CDR3 nucleotides are TGCGCCAGCAGTGACCCAGGGTACTGGACGAACACTGAAGCTTTCTTT.

The chain recombines TRBV9 with TRBJ2-7, with TRBD2 matching over 9 bases. With V trimmed by 0 bases and J by 2 bases, 3 bases remained unmatched. The CDR3 covers 15 residues. Germline lookup yields CDR1 SGDLS and CDR2 YYNGEE. The CDR3 region is CASSVGLAGTYEQYF. In nucleotides, the CDR3 is TGTGCCAGCAGCGTAGGGCTAGCGGGGACCTACGAGCAGTACTTC.

CDR3 in amino acids: CASSLVSGNTIYF. The CDR3 DNA sequence: TGTGCCAGCAGCTTAGTCTCTGGAAACACCATATATTTT. This chain joins TRBV11-2 and TRBJ1-3; D is unclear. The CDR3 is 13 residues long. Trimming cost V 1 base and J 0 bases, with 1 base left between them. The germline gives CDR1 SGHAT, CDR2 FQNNGV.

The chain joins TRBV18 to TRBJ1-1, with no clear D. CDR1 and CDR2 from the germline V gene are KGHSH and LQKENI. This CDR3 is 11 amino acids long. The V end lost 9 bases, the J end lost 1 base, and 6 bases lay between the germline ends. This chain's CDR3 is CASQANTEAFF. As DNA, the CDR3 is TGTGCCAGTCAGGCGAACACTGAAGCTTTCTTT.

The J gene is TRBJ2-3, the V gene TRBV11-2; no reliable D call. V shed 3 bases and J shed 2 bases, with 12 bases lying between them. CDR3 length: 15 residues. Germline V lookup: CDR1 SGHAT, CDR2 FQNNGV. The CDR3 coding sequence is TGTGCCAGCAGCTTCCGGGCCAGATCCACAGATACGCAGTATTTT. Translated: CASSFRARSTDTQYF. Looking up the rest from reference TRBV11-2 and TRBJ2-3 gives the full variable domain: EAGVAQSPRYKIIEKRQSVAFWCNPISGHATLYWYQQILGQGPKLLIQFQNNGVVDDSQLPKDRFSAERLKGVDSTLKIQPAKLEDSAVYLCASSFRARSTDTQYFGPGTRLTVL.

This clone occurred once. CDR3 DNA: TGCAGCGTTGAAGACCCGGGGCACAACACTGAAGCTTTCTTT. Amino acids: CSVEDPGHNTEAFF. The V gene is TRBV29-1, the J gene TRBJ1-1, with D possibly being TRBD1 (5 bases). CDR1 is SQVTM and CDR2 is ANQGSEA in the germline V gene. Trimming removed 0 bases at V and 2 bases at J, with 10 bases between. The CDR3 contains 14 residues.

The chain joins TRBV12-3 or TRBV12-4 to TRBJ1-1; TRBD1 matches at 7 bases. CDR3 length equals 13 residues. Trimming at V came to 6 bases and at J to 9 bases, leaving 10 bases not matched to a gene. The CDR3 DNA reads as TGTGCCAGCAGGAACCAGGGGGGGGCGAAAGCTTTCTTT. Translating gives CASRNQGGAKAFF.

The V call is TRBV11-2, the J call TRBJ1-2, with D unresolved. CDR1 is SGHAT, CDR2 FQNNGV, per germline. Trimming left V 4 bases short and J 5 bases short, with 11 bases between. The CDR3 is made up of 13 amino acids. The CDR3 DNA reads as TGTGCCAGCAGCTCTTCACCCGGTTATGGCTACACCTTC. It codes for CASSSSPGYGYTF. Complete variable domain (other parts from reference TRBV11-2 and TRBJ1-2): EAGVAQSPRYKIIEKRQSVAFWCNPISGHATLYWYQQILGQGPKLLIQFQNNGVVDDSQLPKDRFSAERLKGVDSTLKIQPAKLEDSAVYLCASSSSPGYGYTFGSGTRLTVV.

This sequence joins TRBV30 and TRBJ1-6; 7 bases fit TRBD1. Germline V CDR1 and CDR2: GTSNPN, SVGIG (reference sequence). V lost 3 bases and J lost 7; bases outside the gene matches: 9. The CDR3 runs 15 residues. This CDR3 is CAWRVDRDKNSPLHF. DNA of the CDR3: TGTGCCTGGAGGGTAGACAGGGATAAAAATTCACCCCTCCACTTT.

The genes are TRBV29-1 and TRBJ1-1, with 9 bases lining up with TRBD1. V shed 7 bases and J 4 bases; nucleotides not matched to a gene: 10. This CDR3 comprises 14 residues. The germline V gene has CDR1 SQVTM and CDR2 ANQGSEA. The CDR3 protein is CSGANRGLGTEAFF. CDR3 coding DNA: TGCAGCGGCGCGAACAGGGGGCTGGGCACTGAAGCTTTCTTT.

V gene TRBV18 combines with J gene TRBJ1-6, with no clear D. This CDR3 contains 14 residues. Deletions cut 3 bases from V and 5 bases from J, with 8 bases between. The germline V gene has CDR1 KGHSH and CDR2 LQKENI. The CDR3 DNA reads as TGTGCCAGCTCACCGAGGAGTGATAATTCACCCCTCCACTTT. Its protein product is CASSPRSDNSPLHF. The whole variable domain, filled in from reference TRBV18 and TRBJ1-6, reads NAGVMQNPRHLVRRRGQEARLRCSPMKGHSHVYWYRQLPEEGLKFMVYLQKENIIDESGMPKERFSAEFPKEGPSILRIQQVVRGDSAAYFCASSPRSDNSPLHFGNGTRLTVT.

This sequence joins TRBV4-1 and TRBJ1-2; no firm D call. Germline V gene lookup returns CDR1 MGHRA and CDR2 YSYEKL. V dropped 4 bases and J dropped 8 bases, with 17 bases sitting between them. The CDR3 contains 14 residues. The CDR3 DNA sequence: TGCGCCAGCAGCCTACGTATCCGGAGGGAAGGCTACACCTTC. This sequence encodes CASSLRIRREGYTF.

The chain couples TRBV6-5 to TRBJ1-1; D uncertain. This CDR3 has 15 amino acids. Trimming took off 4 bases at V and 3 bases at J, with 15 bases between the two ends. CDR1 and CDR2 (germline): MNHEY, SVGAGI. As DNA, the CDR3 is TGTGCCAGCAGTTTACTCCAGGCGGCGGACACTGAAGCTTTCTTT. Protein product: CASSLLQAADTEAFF.

V and J are TRBV5-1 and TRBJ2-7; D is undetermined. Germline V gene sequence: CDR1 SGHRS, CDR2 YFSETQ. The CDR3 totals 14 residues. V lost 4 bases to trimming and J lost 0 bases, with 11 bases between them. This chain's CDR3 is CASSRLPASYEQYF. For the CDR3, the DNA is TGCGCCAGCAGCCGTCTACCCGCCTCCTACGAGCAGTACTTC.

The rearrangement links TRBV10-1 to TRBJ1-2, with 10 bases aligning to TRBD1. The CDR3 is made up of 13 amino acids. The V segment lost 6 bases and the J segment 8 bases; nucleotides outside the gene matches: 6. Germline CDR1 WNHNN, CDR2 SYGVQD (reference sequence). CDR3 residues: CASSSGQGVGYTF. In DNA form, the CDR3 reads TGCGCCAGCAGCAGCGGACAGGGGGTAGGCTACACCTTC.

The rearrangement joins TRBV6-5 to TRBJ2-6; no clear D. Germline CDR1 MNHEY, CDR2 SVGAGI. The V end was cut by 6 bases, the J end by 4 bases, with 10 bases between. The CDR3 covers 14 residues. CDR3 loop: CASSLLGGANVLTF. CDR3 nucleotide sequence: TGTGCCAGCAGCCTTTTAGGAGGGGCCAACGTCCTGACTTTC.

V is TRBV29-1 and J is TRBJ1-1; D perhaps matches TRBD1 (5 bases). Trimming took 7 bases from V and 7 from J, leaving 22 bases between them. This CDR3 has 14 residues. Germline V CDR1 and CDR2: SQVTM, ANQGSEA. DNA for the CDR3: TGCAGCGGGCGCCGGGACGAAAGATTAGGTGAAGCTTTCTTT. Amino acids: CSGRRDERLGEAFF.

The chain has TRBV2 and TRBJ2-7, with 10 bases aligning to TRBD1. The junction had 12 bases not matched to a gene; V was cut back by 7 bases and J by 6 bases. This CDR3 spans 15 amino acids. CDR1 is SNHLY and CDR2 is FYNNEI in the germline V gene. In nucleotides, the CDR3 is TGTGCCAGCACCTCTTCCGGGACAGGGGCCATCGAGCAGTACTTC. As protein: CASTSSGTGAIEQYF.

This rearrangement joins TRBV3-1 (or the pseudogene TRBV3-2) to TRBJ2-7; D may be TRBD1 or TRBD2 (6 bases each). This CDR3 is 16 amino acids long. V was cut by 0 bases and J by 5 bases, with 17 bases left in between. Germline assignment: CDR1 LGHDT and CDR2 YNNKEL (reference sequence). The CDR3 DNA reads TGTGCCAGCAGCCAAGATACCGGGGGCAGAGAGGACGAGCAGTACTTC. Protein: CASSQDTGGREDEQYF.

This chain uses TRBV27 with TRBJ1-5, with D possibly matching TRBD1 (6 bases). Deletions cut 6 bases from V and 4 bases from J, with 13 bases between. The CDR3 contains 14 residues. CDR1 MNHEY and CDR2 SMNVEV come from the germline V gene (reference sequence). CDR3 nucleotide sequence: TGTGCCAGCAGCCAGAACAGGGTAAATCAGCCCCAGCATTTT. Translation gives CASSQNRVNQPQHF.

The CDR3 coding sequence is TGTGCCTCGGACAGGGACTACGAGCAGTACTTC. Translated, it gives CASDRDYEQYF. The chain recombines TRBV30 with TRBJ2-7; 8 bases are shared with TRBD1. The CDR3 extends over 11 amino acids. Germline V gene data show CDR1 as GTSNPN and CDR2 as SVGIG (reference sequence). The junction had 2 bases not matched to a gene; V was cut back by 7 bases and J by 3 bases.

The genes are TRBV10-2 and TRBJ2-7; the D is unclear. The V and J ends lost 2 bases and 2 bases respectively, with 7 bases between them. The CDR3 spans 13 residues. From germline, CDR1 is WSHSY and CDR2 SAAADI. The CDR3 region is CASSEANPYEQYF. The CDR3 DNA sequence: TGCGCCAGCAGTGAGGCTAACCCCTACGAGCAGTACTTC.

The rearrangement uses TRBV10-3 and TRBJ1-1; 8 bases agree with TRBD1. Trimming cost V 6 bases and J 4 bases; bases outside gene matches: 4. Per the germline V gene, CDR1 is ENHRY and CDR2 is SYGVKD. The CDR3 has 13 amino acids. The CDR3 loop reads CAIRGQGFTEAFF. The CDR3 DNA reads as TGTGCCATCAGAGGACAGGGCTTCACTGAAGCTTTCTTT.